This TCR beta chain was identified during a study of blood T cell repertoires in COVID-19 (dated by TCRdb to about 2020). Study-wide context: Samples covering the acute and convalescent phases of COVID-19 were provided by collaborators in the United States, Italy and Spain. The prospective study material was composed of cDNA or gDNA derived from T cells, B-cell-depleted T cells, or PBMCs. Subjects who had been exposed to COVID-19, were actively infected with it, or had recovered from it provided the deeply sampled blood TCRbeta repertoires that made up the dataset. A freely available public database, intended as a resource for researchers studying the immune response to SARS-CoV-2, is where the repertoires were released. The samples were drawn from the first 160 participants of the ongoing ImmuneRACE study and from about 1,200 subjects provided by 6 global collaborators. Nearly every sample came with metadata listing a de-identified subject ID, COVID-19 status, age in years and sex. Where available, HLA class I and class II types were taken from metadata supplied by the sample provider and were not determined by assay-based typing. Overall results and qualifications from the work: How much clinical and demographic metadata was included differed by source and by participant, and the metadata was provided uncurated.

Measured from the cysteine to the phenylalanine, the CDR3 is 14 residues long. The entry retains the CDR3 DNA only, 42 bases that are in frame from base 1. As for this clone: The antigen it binds to is not known. One base away there is no much larger clone; base qualities are not given.

TCRbeta CDR3 regions were amplified from genomic DNA using the immunoSEQ Assay, a bias-controlled multiplex PCR. Turning to the authors' computational methods: Within the assay, amplification of reference gene primers was used to estimate how many nucleated cells each sample contained. Sequence reads were collapsed and filtered to measure the absolute abundance of every unique TCRbeta CDR3 rearrangement. For each sample, productive Simpson clonality was calculated as the square root of Simpson's diversity index over productive rearrangements. Here the immuneACCESS table is served through TCRdb, limited to in-frame sequences with V and J called. Missing clones are a known gap in these copies; in checked studies unresolved V genes cover under half, and the rest lacks a known reason. From that table come the V and J calls and clone size; the DNA was used to work out D and trimming. The sample records fewer than 130,000 clones, 80% to 90% of which are singletons. The ten largest clonotypes hold around 32% of the sample.

Collaborating institutions collected whole blood in K2EDTA tubes following their own protocols. For TCRbeta analysis, collaborator samples were shipped as frozen whole blood, as isolated PBMCs, or as DNA extracted from either sample type. This clonotype was sampled from a woman older than 75 with acute or convalescent COVID-19. Sequenced input: peripheral blood. This sequence uses TRBV21-1 and TRBJ1-2; TRBD1 is the table's D call, not checked against the DNA. TRBV21-1 is deemed a pseudogene. CDR3 protein: CASSKSGRNYGYTF. The DNA sequence follows: TGTGCCAGCAGCAAAAGTGGCCGCAACTATGGCTACACCTTC.